The clone carrying this TCR delta chain was counted ten times or more. Its antigen is unidentified. TCRdb has a much larger clone's protein, which differs at residue 11 from the translation of this DNA, likely because of a read error; what is shown is the protein translated from the DNA. This sample is drawn from a study of γδ T cells in repeated Plasmodium falciparum infection. Study in general: Malian gammadelta TCRs were studied during no-transmission periods and across acute malaria episodes. Study-wide results and caveats: Vgamma9/Vdelta2+ T cells showed a stable polyclonal repertoire with shared TCRgamma sequences. Compared with Australian children, Malian Vdelta2-negative repertoires seemed more clonal, less diverse, less shared.

TCRdb redid the clone calls on the multiplex PCR reads with CATT. The sample carries about 57,000 delta-chain clones, approximately 1.7% recorded once. This CDR3 comprises 18 residues. Trimming removed 3 bases at V and 6 bases at J, with 26 bases between. CDR1 TSWWSYY and CDR2 QGS come from the germline V gene. Flow sorting of PBMC yielded separate Vgamma9/Vdelta2+ and Vdelta2-negative gammadelta T cell populations for bulk repertoire analysis. This chain joins TRDV1 and TRDJ1, with D maybe TRDD3 (5 bases). The specimen sequenced was gamma-delta T cells from blood. The receptor was derived from a pool of human donors (malaria-infected and uninfected, not separated). The CDR3 here is CALGDRDGRGLIGYKLIF. Written as DNA, the CDR3 is TGTGCTCTTGGGGACAGGGACGGAAGGGGGTTAATCGGGTATAAACTCATCTTT.